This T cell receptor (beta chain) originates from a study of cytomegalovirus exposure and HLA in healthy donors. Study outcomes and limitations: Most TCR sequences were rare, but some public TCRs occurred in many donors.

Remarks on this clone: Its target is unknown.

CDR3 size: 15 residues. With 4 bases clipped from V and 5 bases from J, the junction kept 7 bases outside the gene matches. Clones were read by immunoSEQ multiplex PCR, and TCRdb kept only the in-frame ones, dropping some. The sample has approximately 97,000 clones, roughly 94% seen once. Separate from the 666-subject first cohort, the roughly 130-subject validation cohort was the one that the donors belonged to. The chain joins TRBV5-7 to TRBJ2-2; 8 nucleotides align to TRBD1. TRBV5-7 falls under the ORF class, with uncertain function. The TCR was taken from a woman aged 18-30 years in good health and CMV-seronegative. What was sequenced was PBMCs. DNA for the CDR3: TGTGCCAGCAGCCTGAGACAGGGGTGGACCGGGGAGCTGTTTTTT. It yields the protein CASSLRQGWTGELFF.